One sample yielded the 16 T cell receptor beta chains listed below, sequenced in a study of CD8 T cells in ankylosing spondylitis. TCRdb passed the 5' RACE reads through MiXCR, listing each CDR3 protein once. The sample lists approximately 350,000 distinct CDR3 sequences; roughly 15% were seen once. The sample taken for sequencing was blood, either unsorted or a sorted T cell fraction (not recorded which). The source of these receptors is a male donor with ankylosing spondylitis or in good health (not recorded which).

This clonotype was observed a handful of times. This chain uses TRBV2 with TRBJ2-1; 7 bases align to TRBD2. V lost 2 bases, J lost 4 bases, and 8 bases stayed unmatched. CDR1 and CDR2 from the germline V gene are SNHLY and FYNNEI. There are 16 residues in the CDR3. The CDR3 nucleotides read TGTGCCAGCAGTGAAATCATCGGGACTACATACAATGAGCAGTTCTTC. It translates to CASSEIIGTTYNEQFF.

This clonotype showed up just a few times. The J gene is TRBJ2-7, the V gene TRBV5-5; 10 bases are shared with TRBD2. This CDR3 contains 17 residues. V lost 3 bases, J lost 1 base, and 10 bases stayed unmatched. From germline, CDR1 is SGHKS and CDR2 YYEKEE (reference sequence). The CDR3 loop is CASSYWVAGGDSYEQYF. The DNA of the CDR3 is TGTGCCAGCAGCTATTGGGTAGCGGGAGGCGATTCCTACGAGCAGTACTTC.

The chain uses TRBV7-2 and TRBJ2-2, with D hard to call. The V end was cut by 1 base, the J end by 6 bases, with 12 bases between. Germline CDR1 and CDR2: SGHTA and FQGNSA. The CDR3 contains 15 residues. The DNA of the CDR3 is TGTGCCAGCAGCTTAGAGGGCTTACGTGCCGGGGAGCTGTTTTTT. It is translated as CASSLEGLRAGELFF.

The DNA of the CDR3 is TGTGCCAGCAGTGCCAGACCCACTGAAGCTTTCTTT. Residues: CASSARPTEAFF. The chain combines TRBV27 with TRBJ1-1; no definite D call. The ends were cut back, 5 bases at V and 4 bases at J, with 8 bases in the middle. Germline CDR1 is MNHEY and CDR2 is SMNVEV (reference sequence). This CDR3 comprises 12 residues.

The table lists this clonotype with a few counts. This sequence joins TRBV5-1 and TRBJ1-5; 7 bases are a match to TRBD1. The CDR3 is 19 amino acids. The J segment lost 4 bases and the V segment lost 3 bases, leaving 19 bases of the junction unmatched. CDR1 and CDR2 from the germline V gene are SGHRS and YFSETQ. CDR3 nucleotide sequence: TGCGCCAGCAGCTCTCACCCTGAACCCCGACAGGGAATGAATCAGCCCCAGCATTTT. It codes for CASSSHPEPRQGMNQPQHF.

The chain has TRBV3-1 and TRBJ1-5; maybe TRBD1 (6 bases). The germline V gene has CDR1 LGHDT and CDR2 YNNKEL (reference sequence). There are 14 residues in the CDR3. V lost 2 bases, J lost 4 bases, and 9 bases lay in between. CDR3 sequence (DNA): TGTGCCAGCAGCCAACCAGGGGCAAATCAGCCCCAGCATTTT. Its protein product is CASSQPGANQPQHF.

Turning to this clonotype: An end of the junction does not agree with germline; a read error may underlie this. The CDR3 bases are TGTGCCAGCAGCGAAGAATCGGGACCTAACTATGGCTACACCTTC. Its protein product is CASSEESGPNYGYTF. V is TRBV3-1 and J is TRBJ1-2; maybe TRBD1 (5 bases). Germline V gene sequence: CDR1 LGHDT, CDR2 YNNKEL (reference sequence). The CDR3 has 15 amino acids.

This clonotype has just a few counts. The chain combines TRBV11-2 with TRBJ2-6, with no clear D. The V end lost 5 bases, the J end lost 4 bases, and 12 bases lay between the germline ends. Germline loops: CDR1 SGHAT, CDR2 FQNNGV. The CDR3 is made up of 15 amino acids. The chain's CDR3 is CASSRSRPGANVLTF. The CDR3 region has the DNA TGTGCCAGCAGCCGAAGTCGTCCCGGGGCCAACGTCCTGACTTTC.

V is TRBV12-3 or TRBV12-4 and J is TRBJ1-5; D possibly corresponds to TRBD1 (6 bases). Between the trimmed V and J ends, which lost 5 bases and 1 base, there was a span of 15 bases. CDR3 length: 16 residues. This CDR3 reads CASSQGLGTSNQPQHF. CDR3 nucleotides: TGTGCCAGCAGTCAGGGGCTGGGGACGAGCAATCAGCCCCAGCATTTT.

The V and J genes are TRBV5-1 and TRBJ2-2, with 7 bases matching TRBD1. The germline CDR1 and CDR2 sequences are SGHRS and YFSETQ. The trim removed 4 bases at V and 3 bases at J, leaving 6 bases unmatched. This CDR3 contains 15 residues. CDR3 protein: CASSLTTGHTGELFF. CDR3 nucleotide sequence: TGCGCCAGCAGCCTAACGACAGGGCACACCGGGGAGCTGTTTTTT. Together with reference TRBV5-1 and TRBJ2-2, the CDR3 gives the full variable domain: KAGVTQTPRYLIKTRGQQVTLSCSPISGHRSVSWYQQTPGQGLQFLFEYFSETQRNKGNFPGRFSGRQFSNSRSEMNVSTLELGDSALYLCASSLTTGHTGELFFGEGSRLTVL.

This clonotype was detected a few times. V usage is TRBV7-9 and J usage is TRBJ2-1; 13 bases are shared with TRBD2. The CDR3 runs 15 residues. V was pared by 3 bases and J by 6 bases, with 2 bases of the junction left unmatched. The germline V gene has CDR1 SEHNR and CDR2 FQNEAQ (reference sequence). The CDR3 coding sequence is TGTGCCAGCAGCTTGGGACTAGCGGGGACCAATGAGCAGTTCTTC. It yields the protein CASSLGLAGTNEQFF.

The CDR3: CASSTRGQGPTYEQYF. As DNA, the CDR3 is TGTGCCAGCAGTACCCGGGGACAGGGCCCAACCTACGAGCAGTACTTC. This sequence joins TRBV2 and TRBJ2-7; 9 bases align to TRBD1. V lost 5 bases to trimming and J lost 2 bases; unmatched junction nucleotides: 10. Germline CDR1 SNHLY, CDR2 FYNNEI. This CDR3 comprises 16 residues.

The CDR3 DNA sequence: TGTGCCAGCTCACCCCAGAGGAGGACTGAAGCTTTCTTT. Protein: CASSPQRRTEAFF. The V gene is TRBV18, the J gene TRBJ1-1, with D unresolved. V shed 3 bases and J shed 5 bases, with 10 bases lying between them. CDR3 length: 13 amino acids. CDR1 and CDR2 from the germline V gene are KGHSH and LQKENI. Together with reference TRBV18 and TRBJ1-1, the CDR3 gives the full variable domain: NAGVMQNPRHLVRRRGQEARLRCSPMKGHSHVYWYRQLPEEGLKFMVYLQKENIIDESGMPKERFSAEFPKEGPSILRIQQVVRGDSAAYFCASSPQRRTEAFFGQGTRLTVV.

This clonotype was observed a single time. This CDR3 reads CASTRLTEQYF. CDR3 DNA: TGTGCCAGCACCCGACTCACCGAGCAGTACTTC. V gene TRBV2 combines with J gene TRBJ2-7; no clear D gene. V was cut by 7 bases and J by 6 bases, with 10 bases left in between. Germline lookup yields CDR1 SNHLY and CDR2 FYNNEI. The CDR3 length is 11 residues.

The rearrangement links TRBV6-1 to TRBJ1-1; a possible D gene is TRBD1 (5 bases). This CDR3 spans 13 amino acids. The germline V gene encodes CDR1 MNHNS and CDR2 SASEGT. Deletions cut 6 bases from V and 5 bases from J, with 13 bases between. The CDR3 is CASSRDGGTEAFF. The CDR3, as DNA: TGTGCCAGCAGCAGGGACGGTGGGACTGAAGCTTTCTTT.

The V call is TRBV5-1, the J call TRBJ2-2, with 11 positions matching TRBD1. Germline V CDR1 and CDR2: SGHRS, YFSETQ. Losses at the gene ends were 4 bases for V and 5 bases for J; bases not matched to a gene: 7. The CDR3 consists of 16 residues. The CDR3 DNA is TGCGCCAGCAGCCCACTGGACAGGGGGCTTACCGGGGAGCTGTTTTTT. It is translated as CASSPLDRGLTGELFF.